The clone carrying this T cell receptor (beta chain) was picked up one time. The data are from a study of technical replicates of blood from several donors. The method was immunoSEQ multiplex PCR; TCRdb's version includes in-frame clones alone and lacks a portion of them. The table records tens of thousands of clones, roughly 90% of them present only once. V was pared by 4 bases and J by 3 bases, with 9 bases between. The CDR3 totals 13 residues. Per the germline V gene, CDR1 is MNHNS and CDR2 is SASEGT. Sample: PBMCs. The chain joins TRBV6-1 to TRBJ1-2; no definite D call. This receptor was identified in a human donor in good health. Some clones in this sample may be carry-over from other donors' samples. The CDR3 spells CASSVADYYGYTF. The DNA for the CDR3 is TGTGCCAGCAGTGTGGCAGATTACTATGGCTACACCTTC.